This entry lists 12 T cell receptor beta chains sequenced from one sample in a study of T cells in Graves' hyperthyroidism and ophthalmopathy. Amplified regions were TCR beta CDR3 sequences from RNA transcripts. With the HTBI primer set, the TCR CDR3 went through a first round of RT-PCR. Each CDR3 protein is one row after TCRdb ran MiXCR on the multiplex PCR reads. The top ten clones hold around 27% of a sample with about 520,000 distinct CDR3 sequences, around 21% of them seen once. The sample taken for sequencing was blood. The receptors come from a man between 18 and 29 years old with Graves' hyperthyroidism.

The table lists this clonotype with many counts. This chain uses TRBV20-1 with TRBJ1-2, with 7 nucleotides matching TRBD1. V shed 6 bases, J shed 3 bases, and the junction held 13 bases outside the gene matches. CDR3 length equals 15 residues. CDR1 is DFQATT, CDR2 SNEGSKA, per germline (reference sequence). DNA of the CDR3: TGCAGTGCCGGAGGTGCAGGGGGGTCTGACTATGGCTACACCTTC. Residues: CSAGGAGGSDYGYTF.

This clonotype was detected ten times or more. This chain uses TRBV28 with TRBJ1-1; TRBD1 agrees at 8 bases. The CDR3 covers 14 residues. In germline, CDR1 is MDHEN, CDR2 SYDVKM. V was clipped by 1 base and J by 4 bases; unmatched bases: 2. CDR3 nucleotide sequence: TGTGCCAGCAGTTTATTCACAGGGGGCACTGAAGCTTTCTTT. It translates to CASSLFTGGTEAFF.

This clonotype appeared many times. V and J are TRBV12-3 or TRBV12-4 and TRBJ1-1; D may be TRBD1 (5 bases). The ends were cut back, 5 bases at V and 4 bases at J, with 20 bases in the middle. The CDR3 has 16 amino acids. The CDR3 sequence is CASSPPRGSYPTEAFF. Here the CDR3 DNA reads TGTGCCAGCAGTCCCCCTCGGGGGAGTTACCCCACTGAAGCTTTCTTT.

This clonotype was counted ten times or more. This chain connects TRBV12-3 or TRBV12-4 to TRBJ1-1; D not resolved. The CDR3 runs 13 residues. V dropped 1 base and J dropped 10 bases, with 13 bases sitting between them. CDR3 DNA: TGTGCCAGCAGTTTAGGGGGATTGATGGGAGCTTTCTTT. This gives the protein CASSLGGLMGAFF.

About this clonotype itself: One junction end does not reproduce the germline sequence, and a read error may be involved. This chain joins TRBV2 and TRBJ1-1, with D unresolved. The CDR3 sequence is 15 residues long. From germline, CDR1 is SNHLY and CDR2 FYNNEI. Here the CDR3 DNA reads TGTGCCAGCAGTGAAGAGTCAGAGGTAGGCACTGATGCTTTCTTT. Translation gives CASSEESEVGTDAFF.

This clonotype has more than one count but fewer than ten. This chain links TRBV6-2 or TRBV6-3 with TRBJ2-7; D is possibly TRBD2 (5 bases). Trimming took off 4 bases at V and 2 bases at J, with 18 bases between the two ends. There are 16 residues in the CDR3. Germline V lookup: CDR1 MNHEY, CDR2 SVGEGT. The CDR3 DNA is TGTGCCAGCAGTTCCTTCTTAGCGCGGACCACCTACGAGCAGTACTTC. Protein: CASSSFLARTTYEQYF.

This chain connects TRBV20-1 to TRBJ1-2; weak D call: TRBD1 (5 bases). Trimming removed 0 bases from V and 8 bases from J, with 13 bases in between. Germline V gene lookup returns CDR1 DFQATT and CDR2 SNEGSKA (reference sequence). The CDR3 is made up of 13 amino acids. CDR3 in amino acids: CSARDSARGGYTF. CDR3 sequence (DNA): TGCAGTGCTAGAGATTCGGCGCGGGGCGGCTACACCTTC.

As regards this clonotype: This may come from a read error, since a much larger clone is one base off. This is likely a read error, given that the CDR3 carries no conserved phenylalanine or tryptophan at its end. The gene calls are TRBV11-2 and TRBJ2-2; D may be TRBD1 or TRBD2 (6 bases each). Trimming took 4 bases from V and 4 from J, leaving 22 bases between them. CDR3 length: 18 residues. The germline V gene encodes CDR1 SGHAT and CDR2 FQNNGV. The CDR3 DNA is TGTGCCAGCAGCTGGCCTGGGGGGAACAGGGTGGGCACCGGGGAGCTGTTTTAT. Translated: CASSWPGGNRVGTGELFY.

This clonotype was observed many times. DNA of the CDR3: TGTGCCACCAGCAGTATTCAGGGAGACTACGAGCAGTACTTC. Residues: CATSSIQGDYEQYF. The chain couples TRBV15 to TRBJ2-7; D is tentatively TRBD1 or TRBD2 (5 bases each). Per germline, CDR1 LNHNV and CDR2 YYDKDF (reference sequence). The CDR3 spans 14 residues. Between the trimmed V and J ends, which lost 3 bases and 3 bases, there was a span of 12 bases. Full variable domain (rest looked up from reference TRBV15 and TRBJ2-7): DAMVIQNPRYQVTQFGKPVTLSCSQTLNHNVMYWYQQKSSQAPKLLFHYYDKDFNNEADTPDNFQSRRPNTSFCFLDIRSPGLGDTAMYLCATSSIQGDYEQYFGPGTRLTVT.

This clonotype was counted at least ten times. In nucleotides, the CDR3 is TGTGCCAGTAGCGCGGCGTACTCTAGCTACGAGCAGTACTTC. Its translation: CASSAAYSSYEQYF. The chain uses TRBV19 and TRBJ2-7; no firm D call. The CDR3 has 14 amino acids. CDR1 is LNHDA and CDR2 is SQIVND in the germline V gene (reference sequence). Trimming left V 6 bases short and J 3 bases short, with 15 bases between. Variable domain in full (rest from reference TRBV19 and TRBJ2-7): DGGITQSPKYLFRKEGQNVTLSCEQNLNHDAMYWYRQDPGQGLRLIYYSQIVNDFQKGDIAEGYSVSREKKESFPLTVTSAQKNPTAFYLCASSAAYSSYEQYFGPGTRLTVT.

This clonotype was found many times. At one boundary the junction diverges from the germline segment, which might be a read error. The rearrangement uses TRBV20-1 and TRBJ2-4, with 8 bases fitting TRBD1. The CDR3 length is 14 residues. Germline V gives CDR1 DFQATT, CDR2 SNEGSKA (reference sequence). The CDR3 nucleotides read TGCAGCGCTAGTATGGCAGGGGGCGGCAACATTCAGTACTTC. Amino acids: CSASMAGGGNIQYF.

The chain combines TRBV10-3 with TRBJ1-1; no clear D. CDR1 and CDR2 (germline): ENHRY, SYGVKD. The CDR3 totals 13 residues. The V end lost 3 bases, the J end lost 3 bases, and 8 bases lay between the germline ends. CDR3 residues: CAISDFSYTEAFF. CDR3 DNA: TGTGCCATCAGTGACTTCAGTTACACTGAAGCTTTCTTT.